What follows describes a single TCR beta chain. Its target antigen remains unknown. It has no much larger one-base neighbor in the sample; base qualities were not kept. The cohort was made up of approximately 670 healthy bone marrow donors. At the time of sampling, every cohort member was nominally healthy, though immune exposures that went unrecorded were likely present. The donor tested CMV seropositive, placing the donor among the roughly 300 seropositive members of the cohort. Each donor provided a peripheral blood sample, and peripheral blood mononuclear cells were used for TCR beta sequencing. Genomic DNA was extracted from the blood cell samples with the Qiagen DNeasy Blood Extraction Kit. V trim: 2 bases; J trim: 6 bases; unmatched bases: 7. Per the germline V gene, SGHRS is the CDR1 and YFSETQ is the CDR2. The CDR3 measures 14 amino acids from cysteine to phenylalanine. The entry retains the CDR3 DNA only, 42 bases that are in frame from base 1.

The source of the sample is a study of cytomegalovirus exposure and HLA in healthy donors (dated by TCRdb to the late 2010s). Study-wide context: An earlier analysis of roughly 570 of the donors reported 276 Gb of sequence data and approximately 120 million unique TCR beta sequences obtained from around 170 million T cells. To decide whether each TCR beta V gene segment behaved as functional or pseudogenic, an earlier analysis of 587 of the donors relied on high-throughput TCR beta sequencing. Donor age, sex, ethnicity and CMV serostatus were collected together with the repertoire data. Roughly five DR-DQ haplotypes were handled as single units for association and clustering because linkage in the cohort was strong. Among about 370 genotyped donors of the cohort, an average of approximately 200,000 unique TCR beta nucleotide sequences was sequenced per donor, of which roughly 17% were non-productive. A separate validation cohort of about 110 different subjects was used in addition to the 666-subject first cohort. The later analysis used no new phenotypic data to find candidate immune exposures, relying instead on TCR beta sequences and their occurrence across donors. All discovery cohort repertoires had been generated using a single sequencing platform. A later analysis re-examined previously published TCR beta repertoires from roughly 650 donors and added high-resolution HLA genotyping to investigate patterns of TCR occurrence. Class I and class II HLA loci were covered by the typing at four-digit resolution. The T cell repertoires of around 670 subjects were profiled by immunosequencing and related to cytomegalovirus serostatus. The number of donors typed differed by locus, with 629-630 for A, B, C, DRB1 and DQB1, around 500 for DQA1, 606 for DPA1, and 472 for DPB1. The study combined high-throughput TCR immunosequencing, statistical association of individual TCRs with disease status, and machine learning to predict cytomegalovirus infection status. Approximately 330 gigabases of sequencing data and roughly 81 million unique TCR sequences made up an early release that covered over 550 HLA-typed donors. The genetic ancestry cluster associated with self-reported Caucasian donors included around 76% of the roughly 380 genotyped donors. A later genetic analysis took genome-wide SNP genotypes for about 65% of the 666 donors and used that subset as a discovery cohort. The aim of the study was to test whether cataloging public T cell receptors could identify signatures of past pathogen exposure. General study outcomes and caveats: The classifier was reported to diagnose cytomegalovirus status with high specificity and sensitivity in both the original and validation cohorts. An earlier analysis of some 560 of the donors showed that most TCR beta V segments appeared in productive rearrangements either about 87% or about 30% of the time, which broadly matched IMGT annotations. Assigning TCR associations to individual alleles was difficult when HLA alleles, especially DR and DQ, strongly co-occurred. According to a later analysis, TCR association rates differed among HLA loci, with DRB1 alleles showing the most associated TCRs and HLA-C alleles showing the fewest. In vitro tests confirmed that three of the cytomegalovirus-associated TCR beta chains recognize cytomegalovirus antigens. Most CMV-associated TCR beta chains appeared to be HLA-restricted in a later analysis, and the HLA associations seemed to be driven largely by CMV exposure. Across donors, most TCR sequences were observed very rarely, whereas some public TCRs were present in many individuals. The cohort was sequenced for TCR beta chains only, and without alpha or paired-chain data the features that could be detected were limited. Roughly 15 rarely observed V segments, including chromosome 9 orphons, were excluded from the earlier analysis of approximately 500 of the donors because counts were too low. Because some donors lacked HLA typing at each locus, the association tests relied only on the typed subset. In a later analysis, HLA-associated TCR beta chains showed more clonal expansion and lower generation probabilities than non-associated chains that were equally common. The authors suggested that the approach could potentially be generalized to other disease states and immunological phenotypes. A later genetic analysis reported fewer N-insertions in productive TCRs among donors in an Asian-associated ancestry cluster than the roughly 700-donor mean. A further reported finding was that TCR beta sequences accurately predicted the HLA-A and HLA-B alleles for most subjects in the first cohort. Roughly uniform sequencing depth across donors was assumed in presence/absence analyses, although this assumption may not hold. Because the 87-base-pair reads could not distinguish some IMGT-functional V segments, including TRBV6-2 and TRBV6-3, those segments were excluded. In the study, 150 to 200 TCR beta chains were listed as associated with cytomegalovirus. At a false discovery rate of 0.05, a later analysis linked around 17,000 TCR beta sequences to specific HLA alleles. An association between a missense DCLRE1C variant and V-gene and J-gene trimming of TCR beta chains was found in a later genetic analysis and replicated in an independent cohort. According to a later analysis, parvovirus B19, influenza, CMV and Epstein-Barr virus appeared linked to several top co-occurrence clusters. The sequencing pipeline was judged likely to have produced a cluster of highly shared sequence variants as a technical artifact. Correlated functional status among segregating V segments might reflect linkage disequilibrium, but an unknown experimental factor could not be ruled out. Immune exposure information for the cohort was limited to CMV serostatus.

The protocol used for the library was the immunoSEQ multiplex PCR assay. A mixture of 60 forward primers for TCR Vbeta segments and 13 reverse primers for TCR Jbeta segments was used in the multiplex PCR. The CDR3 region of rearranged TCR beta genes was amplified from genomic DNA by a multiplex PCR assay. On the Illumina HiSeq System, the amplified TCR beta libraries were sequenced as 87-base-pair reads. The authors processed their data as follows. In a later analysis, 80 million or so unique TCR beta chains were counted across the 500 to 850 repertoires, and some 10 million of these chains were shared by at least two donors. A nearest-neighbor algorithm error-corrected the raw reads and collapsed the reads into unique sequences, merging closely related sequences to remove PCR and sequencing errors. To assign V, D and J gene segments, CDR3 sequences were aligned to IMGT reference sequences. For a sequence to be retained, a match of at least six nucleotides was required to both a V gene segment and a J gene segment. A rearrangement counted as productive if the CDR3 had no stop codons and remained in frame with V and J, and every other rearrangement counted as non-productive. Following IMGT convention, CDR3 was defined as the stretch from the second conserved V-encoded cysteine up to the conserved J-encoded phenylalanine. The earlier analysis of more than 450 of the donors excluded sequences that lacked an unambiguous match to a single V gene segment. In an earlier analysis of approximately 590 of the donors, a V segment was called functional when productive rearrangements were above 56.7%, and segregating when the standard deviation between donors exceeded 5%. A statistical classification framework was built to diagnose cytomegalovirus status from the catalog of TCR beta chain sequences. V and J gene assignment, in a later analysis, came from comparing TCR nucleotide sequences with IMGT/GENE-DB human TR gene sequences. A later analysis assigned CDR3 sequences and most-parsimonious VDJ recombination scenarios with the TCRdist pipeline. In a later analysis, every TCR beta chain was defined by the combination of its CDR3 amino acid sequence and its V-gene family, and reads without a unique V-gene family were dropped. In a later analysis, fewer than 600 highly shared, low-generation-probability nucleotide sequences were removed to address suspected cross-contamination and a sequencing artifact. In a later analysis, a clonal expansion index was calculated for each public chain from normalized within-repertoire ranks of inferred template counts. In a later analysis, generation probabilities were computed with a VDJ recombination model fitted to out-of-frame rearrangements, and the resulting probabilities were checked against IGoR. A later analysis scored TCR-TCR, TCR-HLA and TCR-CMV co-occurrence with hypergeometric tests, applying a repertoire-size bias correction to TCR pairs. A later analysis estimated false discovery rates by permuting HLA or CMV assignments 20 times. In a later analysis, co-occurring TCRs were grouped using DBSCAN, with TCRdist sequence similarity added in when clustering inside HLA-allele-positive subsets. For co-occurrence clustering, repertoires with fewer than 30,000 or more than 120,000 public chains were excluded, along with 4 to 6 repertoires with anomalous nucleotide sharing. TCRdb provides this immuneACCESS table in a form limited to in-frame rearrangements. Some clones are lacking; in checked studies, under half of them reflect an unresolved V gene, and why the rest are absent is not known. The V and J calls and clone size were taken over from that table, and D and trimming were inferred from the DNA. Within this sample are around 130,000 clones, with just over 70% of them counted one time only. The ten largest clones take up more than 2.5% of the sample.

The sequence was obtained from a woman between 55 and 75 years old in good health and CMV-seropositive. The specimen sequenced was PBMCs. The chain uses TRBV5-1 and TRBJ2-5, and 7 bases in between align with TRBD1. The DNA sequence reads TGCGCCAGCAGCTTACAGGGGTCCGGGCAGACCCAGTACTTC. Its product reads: CASSLQGSGQTQYF.